Each of the 6 T cell receptor beta chains below was sequenced from the same sample in a study of cytomegalovirus exposure and HLA in healthy donors. Profiling relied on immunoSEQ multiplex PCR, and the TCRdb table lists in-frame clones only, not all of them. The profile shows 95,000 to 150,000 clones, roughly 90% of them singletons. The sequenced material came from PBMCs. The receptors were sampled from a woman in her late teens or twenties in good health and CMV-seropositive.

This clone was detected only once. This rearrangement joins TRBV11-2 to TRBJ2-1, with D perhaps matching TRBD1 (6 bases). Between the trimmed V and J ends, which lost 1 base and 8 bases, there was a span of 12 bases. This CDR3 has 14 residues. From germline, CDR1 is SGHAT and CDR2 FQNNGV. The CDR3 region is CASSLGHPGDEQFF. The CDR3 DNA sequence: TGTGCCAGCAGCTTAGGCCATCCAGGGGATGAGCAGTTCTTC.

Note on this clone: This sample also contains other DNA sequences that code for the same CDR3. The rearrangement uses TRBV5-6 and TRBJ2-3; 10 nucleotides align to TRBD2. Germline CDR1 SGHDT, CDR2 YYEEEE. This CDR3 is 15 amino acids long. V lost 2 bases to trimming and J lost 6 bases; unmatched junction nucleotides: 6. CDR3 region: CASSLLAGGRDTQYF. The CDR3, as DNA: TGTGCCAGCAGCTTATTAGCGGGAGGAAGGGATACGCAGTATTTT.

The gene calls are TRBV2 and TRBJ2-7, with 12 positions matching TRBD2. This CDR3 is 15 amino acids long. Losses at the gene ends were 4 bases for V and 0 bases for J; bases not matched to a gene: 1. The germline CDR1 and CDR2 sequences are SNHLY and FYNNEI. The chain's CDR3 is CASSGTSGASYEQYF. CDR3 bases: TGTGCCAGCAGTGGGACTAGCGGGGCCTCCTACGAGCAGTACTTC.

The chain couples TRBV5-1 to TRBJ2-3; weak D call: TRBD2 (5 bases). Germline lookup yields CDR1 SGHRS and CDR2 YFSETQ. With 3 bases removed from V and 0 bases from J, the gap between germline ends came to 17 bases. CDR3 size: 17 residues. This CDR3 is CASSSPGSRFSTDTQYF. DNA of the CDR3: TGCGCCAGCAGCTCTCCGGGGTCGCGGTTCAGCACAGATACGCAGTATTTT.

The chain employs TRBV18 and TRBJ1-1, with D unresolved. V lost 1 base to trimming and J lost 7 bases, with 10 bases between them. Germline lookup yields CDR1 KGHSH and CDR2 LQKENI. The CDR3 covers 13 residues. CDR3 nucleotides: TGTGCCAGCTCACCACGTACAGTAGGTGAAGCTTTCTTT. Protein sequence: CASSPRTVGEAFF.

This chain joins TRBV5-1 and TRBJ2-7, with TRBD2 as a possible D gene (6 bases). The CDR3 spans 15 residues. V lost 4 bases to trimming and J lost 3 bases, with 17 bases between them. CDR1 and CDR2 from the germline V gene are SGHRS and YFSETQ. The CDR3 region is CASSTGTGNYYEQYF. In DNA form, the CDR3 reads TGCGCCAGCAGCACCGGGACTGGCAATTACTACGAGCAGTACTTC.